Below, 32 T cell receptor beta chains from the same sample are listed, as sequenced in a study of blood T cell repertoires in COVID-19. This table comes from immunoSEQ multiplex PCR, and its TCRdb copy is limited to in-frame clones, with some not included. The table includes 100,000 to 150,000 clones, almost 90% detected once. The sequenced sample consisted of peripheral blood. The source of these receptors is a woman aged 55 to 70 with COVID-19, enrolled during active disease.

The chain recombines TRBV6-5 with TRBJ1-3; D is unresolved. CDR1 and CDR2 from the germline V gene are MNHEY and SVGAGI. The CDR3 spans 13 residues. Deletions cut 6 bases from V and 0 bases from J, with 6 bases between. CDR3 sequence: CASRGSSGNTIYF. Written as DNA, the CDR3 is TGTGCCAGCAGGGGGAGCTCTGGAAACACCATATATTTT.

The chain links TRBV3-1 (or the pseudogene TRBV3-2) to TRBJ1-2, with D perhaps matching TRBD1 (6 bases). This CDR3 is 15 amino acids long. The germline V gene encodes CDR1 LGHDT and CDR2 YNNKEL (reference sequence). V was clipped by 0 bases and J by 3 bases, with 11 bases between them. CDR3 in DNA: TGTGCCAGCAGCCAAGATGGCCCAGGGGACTATGGCTACACCTTC. It encodes CASSQDGPGDYGYTF.

V and J are TRBV19 and TRBJ2-1; 8 bases are a match to TRBD2. The V and J ends lost 6 bases and 3 bases, in that order; junction bases with no gene match: 7. The CDR3 consists of 15 residues. Germline CDR1 reads LNHDA; CDR2 reads SQIVND (reference sequence). The CDR3 sequence: CASRSTGGHYNEQFF. The CDR3 nucleotides are TGTGCCAGTAGGTCAACGGGGGGGCACTACAATGAGCAGTTCTTC.

The V call is TRBV19, the J call TRBJ2-3, with no clear D. Trimming cost V 3 bases and J 3 bases, with 4 bases left between them. The CDR3 totals 12 residues. Germline CDR1 and CDR2: LNHDA and SQIVND (reference sequence). CDR3 nucleotide sequence: TGTGCCAGTAGTATGAGAACAGATACGCAGTATTTT. Protein: CASSMRTDTQYF.

The J gene is TRBJ1-1, the V gene TRBV19; possible D gene TRBD1, 6 bases. This CDR3 comprises 14 residues. V was pared by 8 bases and J by 3 bases, with 16 bases between. Germline V gives CDR1 LNHDA, CDR2 SQIVND (reference sequence). In DNA form, the CDR3 reads TGTGCCAGTCGCCTGGGGGGGGCCTACACTGAAGCTTTCTTT. Translated, it gives CASRLGGAYTEAFF.

This clone has only a few counts. This chain joins TRBV6-5 and TRBJ1-2; a weak D match, TRBD1 (6 bases). Germline V gene sequence: CDR1 MNHEY, CDR2 SVGAGI. V shed 7 bases and J shed 1 base, with 13 bases lying between them. The CDR3 consists of 14 residues. CDR3: CASTIQGINYGYTF. CDR3 bases: TGTGCCAGCACCATACAGGGAATTAACTATGGCTACACCTTC.

The chain employs TRBV5-6 and TRBJ1-3, with 9 bases that match TRBD1. V shed 5 bases and J 1 base; nucleotides not matched to a gene: 1. CDR3 length: 14 amino acids. In germline, CDR1 is SGHDT, CDR2 YYEEEE. The DNA of the CDR3 is TGTGCCAGCAGGACAGGGGGTTCTGGAAACACCATATATTTT. This translates into CASRTGGSGNTIYF.

CDR3 in amino acids: CASSLNLRDGYTF. CDR3 sequence (DNA): TGTGCCAGCAGCTTAAACCTCAGGGATGGCTACACCTTC. This rearrangement joins TRBV6-2 or TRBV6-3 to TRBJ1-2; D perhaps matches TRBD1 (5 bases). This CDR3 has 13 amino acids. Germline V gene sequence: CDR1 MNHEY, CDR2 SVGEGT. The V end lost 6 bases, the J end lost 6 bases, and 14 bases lay between the germline ends.

This rearrangement joins TRBV5-6 to TRBJ2-5, with a weak D call TRBD2 (5 bases). The CDR3 is 15 amino acids. V was cut by 4 bases and J by 5 bases, with 18 bases left in between. CDR1 and CDR2 (germline): SGHDT, YYEEEE. The CDR3 reads CASSRRASDGETQYF. Written as DNA, the CDR3 is TGTGCCAGCAGCCGGCGGGCCTCCGACGGGGAGACCCAGTACTTC.

This sequence joins TRBV7-9 and TRBJ1-4, with D tentatively TRBD1 (6 bases). Per germline, CDR1 SEHNR and CDR2 FQNEAQ (reference sequence). V was cut by 0 bases and J by 7 bases, with 15 bases left in between. The CDR3 extends over 16 amino acids. The DNA of the CDR3 is TGTGCCAGCAGCTTAGCTCCCAGGGCCAGGGGTGAAAAACTGTTTTTT. It translates to CASSLAPRARGEKLFF.

This chain uses TRBV29-1 with TRBJ1-5, with D perhaps TRBD1 (5 bases). The CDR3 is 15 residues long. Trimming left V 1 base short and J 4 bases short, with 14 bases between. In germline, CDR1 is SQVTM, CDR2 ANQGSEA. The CDR3 nucleotides read TGCAGCGTTGAAGTGGGCCAGGGTCTTAATCAGCCCCAGCATTTT. It specifies CSVEVGQGLNQPQHF.

The rearrangement links TRBV6-6 to TRBJ2-7; maybe TRBD2 (6 bases). Germline CDR1 MNHNY, CDR2 SVGAGI (reference sequence). Trimming took off 0 bases at V and 2 bases at J, with 14 bases between the two ends. This CDR3 has 16 amino acids. In nucleotides, the CDR3 is TGTGCCAGCAGTTACTCTGGGGGGACCGAAACCTACGAGCAGTACTTC. This translates into CASSYSGGTETYEQYF.

V is TRBV7-9 and J is TRBJ1-3; a weak D match, TRBD1 (5 bases). The CDR3 is 15 amino acids. The germline V and J ends were trimmed by 5 bases and 0 bases, with 11 bases remaining between them. Germline V gives CDR1 SEHNR, CDR2 FQNEAQ (reference sequence). The CDR3 DNA reads as TGTGCCAGCAGCGGGACTGATACCTCTGGAAACACCATATATTTT. Translating gives CASSGTDTSGNTIYF.

The chain employs TRBV5-1 and TRBJ2-5; a possible D gene is TRBD1 (6 bases). With 2 bases removed from V and 2 bases from J, the gap between germline ends came to 10 bases. Germline values: CDR1 SGHRS, CDR2 YFSETQ. The CDR3 contains 14 residues. The CDR3 DNA follows: TGCGCCAGCAGCTTACAGGGTGGTCAAGAGACCCAGTACTTC. Translation: CASSLQGGQETQYF.

The sample holds a few counts of this clone. This chain links TRBV11-1 with TRBJ1-1, with unresolved D. Germline V CDR1 and CDR2: SGHAT, FQDESV (reference sequence). The V and J ends lost 1 base and 1 base respectively, with 4 bases between them. There are 13 residues in the CDR3. DNA of the CDR3: TGTGCCAGCAGCTTAGGGAGGAACACTGAAGCTTTCTTT. Amino acid sequence: CASSLGRNTEAFF. The entire variable domain, with the rest obtained from reference TRBV11-1 and TRBJ1-1, is as follows: EAEVAQSPRYKITEKSQAVAFWCDPISGHATLYWYRQILGQGPELLVQFQDESVVDDSQLPKDRFSAERLKGVDSTLKIQPAELGDSAMYLCASSLGRNTEAFFGQGTRLTVV.

The chain is built from TRBV5-6 and TRBJ1-3; TRBD1 is a possible D gene (5 bases). Germline CDR1 is SGHDT and CDR2 is YYEEEE. V was clipped by 4 bases and J by 2 bases, with 10 bases between them. The CDR3 contains 14 residues. The CDR3 sequence: CASSRDSPGNTIYF. The CDR3 DNA sequence: TGTGCCAGCAGCCGCGACAGTCCTGGAAACACCATATATTTT.

The V and J genes are TRBV27 and TRBJ1-4, with TRBD1 matching 9 bases. This CDR3 comprises 15 residues. The V and J ends lost 3 bases and 4 bases, in that order; junction bases with no gene match: 3. Germline CDR1 and CDR2: MNHEY and SMNVEV (reference sequence). The CDR3 region is CASSFDRGGNEKLFF. As DNA, the CDR3 is TGTGCCAGCAGTTTCGACAGGGGGGGTAATGAAAAACTGTTTTTT. The full variable domain, with the rest looked up from reference TRBV27 and TRBJ1-4, is EAQVTQNPRYLITVTGKKLTVTCSQNMNHEYMSWYRQDPGLGLRQIYYSMNVEVTDKGDVPEGYKVSRKEKRNFPLILESPSPNQTSLYFCASSFDRGGNEKLFFGSGTQLSVL.

A single count supports this clone. This chain connects TRBV4-3 to TRBJ2-3; maybe TRBD2 (6 bases). Germline lookup yields CDR1 LGHNA and CDR2 YSLEER. Trimming took 1 base from V and 1 from J, leaving 9 bases between them. The CDR3 runs to 15 residues. In DNA form, the CDR3 reads TGCGCCAGCAGCCAAGGATGGGGGGGCACAGATACGCAGTATTTT. This encodes CASSQGWGGTDTQYF.

The chain joins TRBV6-4 to TRBJ1-5, with a tentative D call TRBD1 (6 bases). CDR3 size: 16 residues. The germline V gene has CDR1 MRHNA and CDR2 SNTAGT. V dropped 2 bases and J dropped 0 bases, with 11 bases sitting between them. The CDR3 sequence is CASSDIDRYSNQPQHF. CDR3 nucleotides: TGTGCCAGCAGTGACATCGACAGGTATAGCAATCAGCCCCAGCATTTT.

The rearrangement uses TRBV30 and TRBJ1-4; 12 bases align to TRBD1. The CDR3 has 13 residues. CDR1 is GTSNPN, CDR2 SVGIG, per germline (reference sequence). The V gene end was trimmed by 5 bases and the J gene end by 17 bases; junction bases not matched to a gene: 12. The CDR3 protein is CAWSGTGGRLLFF. The CDR3 DNA sequence: TGTGCCTGGTCCGGGACAGGGGGCCGATTGTTATTTTTT.

V is TRBV6-6 and J is TRBJ2-6; 8 positions match TRBD2. CDR1 and CDR2 (germline): MNHNY, SVGAGI (reference sequence). V shed 5 bases and J 0 bases; nucleotides not matched to a gene: 6. This CDR3 comprises 17 residues. Here the CDR3 reads CASSPAGGTSGANVLTF. For the CDR3, the DNA is TGTGCCAGCAGTCCTGCGGGGGGAACCTCTGGGGCCAACGTCCTGACTTTC.

V gene TRBV7-9 combines with J gene TRBJ1-3; unclear D gene. From germline, CDR1 is SEHNR and CDR2 FQNEAQ (reference sequence). The CDR3 sequence is 15 residues long. The V and J ends lost 3 bases and 0 bases respectively, with 9 bases between them. The CDR3 protein is CASSLTGFSGNTIYF. As DNA, the CDR3 is TGTGCCAGCAGCTTGACCGGGTTCTCTGGAAACACCATATATTTT.

V usage is TRBV11-1 and J usage is TRBJ1-5; TRBD1 aligns across 8 bases. The J segment lost 6 bases and the V segment lost 4 bases, leaving 2 bases of the junction unmatched. This CDR3 region has 13 residues. Germline CDR1 reads SGHAT; CDR2 reads FQDESV (reference sequence). The CDR3 DNA follows: TGTGCCAGCAGCTCAGACAGGGGTCAGCCCCAGCATTTT. This gives the protein CASSSDRGQPQHF.

The CDR3 nucleotides read TGCGCCAGCAGCCAAGATTTTGGGAGGGGAGGAGCACCCCTCCACTTT. Translation: CASSQDFGRGGAPLHF. This chain joins TRBV4-1 and TRBJ1-6, with D possibly TRBD1 on 5 matching bases. The germline V gene has CDR1 MGHRA and CDR2 YSYEKL. V gave up 0 bases and J gave up 11 bases, with 17 bases separating them. This CDR3 region has 16 residues.

This clone was detected only a few times. This sequence joins TRBV7-2 and TRBJ1-5; a weak D match, TRBD1 (5 bases). CDR3 length: 14 amino acids. Germline V CDR1 and CDR2: SGHTA, FQGNSA. V was shortened by 5 bases and J by 5 bases, with 13 bases between the two germline ends. The CDR3 is CASSPGGDDQPQHF. Written as DNA, the CDR3 is TGTGCCAGCAGCCCCGGGGGGGATGATCAGCCCCAGCATTTT.

This chain links TRBV4-2 with TRBJ2-3; 10 nucleotides match TRBD1. Germline CDR1 reads LGHNA; CDR2 reads YNFKEQ. The CDR3 consists of 16 residues. V shed 0 bases, J shed 5 bases, and the junction held 5 bases outside the gene matches. The CDR3 here is CASSQDRDRGGDTQYF. DNA for the CDR3: TGTGCCAGCAGCCAAGACCGGGACAGGGGTGGAGATACGCAGTATTTT.

This clone was observed once. J is TRBJ1-2 and V is TRBV11-3; 8 bases align to TRBD1. Germline loops: CDR1 SGHNT, CDR2 YENEEA. CDR3 size: 13 residues. V shed 5 bases and J 5 bases; nucleotides not matched to a gene: 4. CDR3 bases: TGTGCCAGCAGCCCGGACAGGGCGTATGGCTACACCTTC. Its protein product is CASSPDRAYGYTF.

The rearrangement links TRBV9 to TRBJ2-1; 9 bases line up with TRBD2. The CDR3 runs to 18 residues. The V gene's germline CDR1 is SGDLS and CDR2 YYNGEE. The junction had 10 bases not matched to a gene; V was cut back by 0 bases and J by 3 bases. CDR3: CASSVGTGLAPLYNEQFF. The CDR3 nucleotides read TGTGCCAGCAGCGTAGGGACTGGACTAGCGCCTCTCTACAATGAGCAGTTCTTC.

V gene TRBV7-9 combines with J gene TRBJ1-1; 10 bases map to TRBD1. Germline CDR1 is SEHNR and CDR2 is FQNEAQ (reference sequence). V shed 5 bases, J shed 7 bases, and the junction held 7 bases outside the gene matches. The CDR3 has 14 amino acids. The CDR3 DNA is TGTGCCAGCAGCCCTCGACAGGGGGCAAGTGAAGCTTTCTTT. Residues: CASSPRQGASEAFF. The variable domain in full, completed from reference TRBV7-9 and TRBJ1-1, reads DTGVSQNPRHKITKRGQNVTFRCDPISEHNRLYWYRQTLGQGPEFLTYFQNEAQLEKSRLLSDRFSAERPKGSFSTLEIQRTEQGDSAMYLCASSPRQGASEAFFGQGTRLTVV.

The genes are TRBV7-7 and TRBJ2-5, with 8 bases matching TRBD1. This CDR3 has 16 residues. V shed 1 base and J 5 bases; nucleotides not matched to a gene: 9. Germline CDR1 SSHAT, CDR2 FNYEAQ (reference sequence). This chain's CDR3 is CASSLVGQGAGETQYF. The DNA of the CDR3 is TGTGCCAGCAGCTTAGTAGGGCAGGGGGCAGGGGAGACCCAGTACTTC.

J is TRBJ1-4 and V is TRBV9; D remains unclear. CDR3 size: 14 residues. V lost 3 bases and J lost 2, with 8 bases in between. Germline CDR1 and CDR2: SGDLS and YYNGEE. CDR3 DNA: TGTGCCAGCAGCGCGACACTCACTAATGAAAAACTGTTTTTT. Residues: CASSATLTNEKLFF.

This chain connects TRBV6-5 to TRBJ2-7; maybe TRBD1 (6 bases). This CDR3 contains 14 residues. V was clipped by 9 bases and J by 3 bases, with 18 bases between them. Germline assignment: CDR1 MNHEY and CDR2 SVGAGI. The CDR3 loop reads CASSQTGPDYEQYF. CDR3 nucleotides: TGTGCCAGTTCACAGACAGGCCCGGACTACGAGCAGTACTTC.